This T cell receptor beta chain was recovered during a study of CD8+CD57+ T cells in acquired aplastic anemia. Study-wide background: DNA per sorted CD4+ or CD8+ sample ranged 0.2 to 27.4 ug, averaging roughly 3.2 ug. Findings of the study overall: Patients had around 30 CD8+ CDR3 sequences in common with controls (the shared set).

This CDR3 has 15 residues. The germline CDR1 and CDR2 sequences are DFQATT and SNEGSKA (reference sequence). V was shortened by 7 bases and J by 5 bases, with 18 bases between the two germline ends. With regard to this clonotype: The antigen is unknown.

The template for TCR beta VDJ and CDR3 sequence profiling was genomic DNA. Each CDR3 protein gets one entry after TCRdb re-called the reads with MiXCR. The sample yields a few hundred thousand distinct CDR3 sequences, over 25% seen once. Patients sequenced had flow cytometry evidence of CD8+CD57+ cell expansion. The enrolled patients all had severe acquired aplastic anemia. At blood sampling, none of the patients had yet received therapy. This TCR came from a human donor with aplastic anemia. The V and J genes are TRBV20-1 and TRBJ1-6; no firm D call. The sequencing input was sorted CD4+, CD8+, or CD8+CD57+ T cells (not recorded which) from PBMCs. The chain's CDR3 is CSVSGLLSNNSPLHF. The DNA of the CDR3 is TGCAGTGTCTCGGGCCTTTTATCCAATAATTCACCCCTCCACTTT.